This TCR beta chain was profiled in a study of monozygotic twins with inflammatory bowel disease. Per germline, CDR1 DFQATT and CDR2 SNEGSKA (reference sequence). CDR3 length equals 13 residues. Study-level findings and limits: Researchers reported no repertoire similarity difference between concordant and discordant twins, possibly from limited power.

Points on this clonotype: Antigen specificity is unknown.

From roughly 3,200 ng of total RNA, each TCR library was prepared. The template switching step added UMIs that contained a 6-nucleotide sample barcode. TCRalpha and TCRbeta cDNA went through two nested PCRs of about 15 and 9 cycles. TCRdb re-called the 5' RACE reads and gives one entry per CDR3 protein, without DNA. The sample totals 350,000 to 500,000 distinct CDR3 sequences. Sample: blood. This sequence was found in a human donor with ulcerative colitis or Crohn's disease, or a healthy co-twin of an affected twin (not recorded which). The V gene is TRBV20-1, the J gene TRBJ2-1; TCRdb picks TRBD2, but there is no DNA to check that call. This chain's CDR3 is CSAAGTDGWKQFF.